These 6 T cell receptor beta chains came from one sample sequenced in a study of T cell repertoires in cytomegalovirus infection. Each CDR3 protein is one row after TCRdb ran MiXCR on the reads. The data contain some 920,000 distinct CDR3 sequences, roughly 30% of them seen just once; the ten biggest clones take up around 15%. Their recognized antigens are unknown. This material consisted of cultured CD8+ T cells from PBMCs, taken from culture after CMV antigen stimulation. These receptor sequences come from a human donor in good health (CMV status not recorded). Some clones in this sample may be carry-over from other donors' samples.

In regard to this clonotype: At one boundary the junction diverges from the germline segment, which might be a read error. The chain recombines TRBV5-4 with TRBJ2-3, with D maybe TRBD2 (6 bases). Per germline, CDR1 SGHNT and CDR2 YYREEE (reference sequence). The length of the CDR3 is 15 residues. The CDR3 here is CANSYLGDSTDTQYF. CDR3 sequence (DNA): TGTGCCAACAGCTACTTGGGGGACTCCACAGATACGCAGTATTTT.

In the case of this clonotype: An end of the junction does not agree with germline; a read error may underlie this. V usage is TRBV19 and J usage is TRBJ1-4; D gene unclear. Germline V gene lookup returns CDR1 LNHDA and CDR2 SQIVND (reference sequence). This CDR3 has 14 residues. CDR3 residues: CASSLVNYDENLFF. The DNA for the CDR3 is TGTGCCAGTAGTCTCGTGAACTATGATGAAAATCTGTTTTTT.

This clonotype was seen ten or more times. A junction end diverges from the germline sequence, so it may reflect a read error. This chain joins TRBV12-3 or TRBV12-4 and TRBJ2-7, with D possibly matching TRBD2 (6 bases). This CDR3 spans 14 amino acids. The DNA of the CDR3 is TGTGCCAGCAGCTTAGGAGGGAGCTCCTACGAGCAGTACTTC. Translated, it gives CASSLGGSSYEQYF.

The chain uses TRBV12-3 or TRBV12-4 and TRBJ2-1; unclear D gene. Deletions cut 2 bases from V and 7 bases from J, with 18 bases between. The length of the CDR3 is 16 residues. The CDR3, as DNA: TGTGCCAGCAGTTTATCAGACTCCAGACTCTGGAATGAGCAGTTCTTC. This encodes CASSLSDSRLWNEQFF.

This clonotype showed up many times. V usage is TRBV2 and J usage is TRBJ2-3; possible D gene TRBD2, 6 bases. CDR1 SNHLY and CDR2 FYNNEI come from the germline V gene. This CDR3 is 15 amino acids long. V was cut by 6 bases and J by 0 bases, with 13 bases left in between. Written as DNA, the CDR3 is TGTGCCAGCAGCGCACTAGCATCGAGCACAGATACGCAGTATTTT. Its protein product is CASSALASSTDTQYF.

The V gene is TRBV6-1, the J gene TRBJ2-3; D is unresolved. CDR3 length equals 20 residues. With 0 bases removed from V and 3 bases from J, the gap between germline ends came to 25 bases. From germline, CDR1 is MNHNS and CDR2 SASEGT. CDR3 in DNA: TGTGCCAGCAGTGAAGCTCATTATCGCCTTGTACAGCTCGAGACAGATACGCAGTATTTT. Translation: CASSEAHYRLVQLETDTQYF.